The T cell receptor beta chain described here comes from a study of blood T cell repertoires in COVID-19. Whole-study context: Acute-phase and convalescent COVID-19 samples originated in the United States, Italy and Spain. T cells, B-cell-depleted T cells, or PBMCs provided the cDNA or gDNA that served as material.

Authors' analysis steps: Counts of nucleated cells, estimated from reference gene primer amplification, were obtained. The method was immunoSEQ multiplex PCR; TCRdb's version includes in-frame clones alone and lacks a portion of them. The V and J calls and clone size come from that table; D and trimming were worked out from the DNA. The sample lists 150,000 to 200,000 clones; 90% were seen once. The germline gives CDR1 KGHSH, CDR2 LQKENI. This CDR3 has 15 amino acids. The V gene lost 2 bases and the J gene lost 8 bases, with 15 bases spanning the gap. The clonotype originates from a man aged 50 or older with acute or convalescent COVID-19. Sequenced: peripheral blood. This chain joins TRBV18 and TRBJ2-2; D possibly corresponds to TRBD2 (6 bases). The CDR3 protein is CASSPSTSLLGELFF. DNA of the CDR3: TGTGCCAGCTCACCATCAACTAGCCTACTGGGGGAGCTGTTTTTT.